Listed below are T cell receptor beta chains from one sample, sequenced in a study of blood T cell repertoires in COVID-19. Method: immunoSEQ multiplex PCR; TCRdb's copy keeps in-frame clones and lacks some. The data contain about 65,000 clones, 70% to 85% of them singletons. Sequencing used peripheral blood. These receptors were collected from a human donor in a cohort sampled during active COVID-19. Both conserved end residues are part of each CDR3. A D gene is named only where the DNA matches it firmly. For some rows the clone size is stated as once, few or many, or as a class when expanded; others skip it.

>TRBV18|TRBJ2-7|NA|NA
CASSPVQGISYEQYF
TGTGCCAGCTCACCCGTACAGGGCATCTCCTACGAGCAGTACTTC
>TRBV9|TRBJ1-4|NA|few
CASSVGGRVTNEKLFF
TGTGCCAGCAGCGTAGGGGGGAGGGTAACTAATGAAAAACTGTTTTTT
>TRBV6-5|TRBJ1-3|TRBD1|once
CASRDTGVGNTIYF
TGTGCCAGCAGGGACACAGGGGTTGGAAACACCATATATTTT
>TRBV5-1|TRBJ2-7|TRBD2|NA
CASSLSGDLSYEQYF
TGCGCCAGCAGTCTGAGCGGGGACCTATCCTACGAGCAGTACTTC
>TRBV28|TRBJ2-5|NA|NA
CASRDYRGETQYF
TGTGCCAGCAGGGACTATCGGGGAGAGACCCAGTACTTC
>TRBV10-3|TRBJ1-2|NA|once
CAISGPGNYGYTF
TGTGCCATCAGTGGGCCCGGGAACTATGGCTACACCTTC
>TRBV10-3|TRBJ1-1|TRBD1|NA
CAIGQGTEAFF
TGTGCCATCGGACAGGGCACTGAAGCTTTCTTT
>TRBV10-3|TRBJ1-5|TRBD1|NA
CAISESTGGNNQPQHF
TGTGCCATCAGTGAGTCAACAGGGGGTAACAATCAGCCCCAGCATTTT
>TRBV10-2|TRBJ1-3|NA|NA
CASSGSARGNTIYF
TGCGCCAGCAGTGGAAGCGCAAGAGGAAACACCATATATTTT
>TRBV5-1|TRBJ2-1|TRBD2|NA
CASSLRLAGGPEQFF
TGCGCCAGCAGCTTACGACTAGCGGGGGGGCCTGAGCAGTTCTTC
>TRBV18|TRBJ1-1|NA|NA
CASSPHLQLTEAFF
TGTGCCAGCTCACCACATCTACAGCTCACTGAAGCTTTCTTT
>TRBV12-3/TRBV12-4|TRBJ2-5|NA|once
CASGQQETQYF
TGTGCCAGCGGACAGCAAGAGACCCAGTACTTC
>TRBV5-4|TRBJ2-5|NA|NA
CASSGGGSQETQYF
TGTGCCAGCAGCGGGGGAGGCTCCCAAGAGACCCAGTACTTC
>TRBV6-5|TRBJ2-5|TRBD1|NA
CASRMTGMGETQYF
TGTGCCAGCAGGATGACAGGGATGGGAGAGACCCAGTACTTC
>TRBV2|TRBJ2-7|TRBD1|NA
CASRGQAPFYEQYF
TGTGCCAGCAGGGGACAGGCCCCCTTCTACGAGCAGTACTTC
>TRBV27|TRBJ1-1|NA|few
CASSRVPENTEAFF
TGTGCCAGCAGTCGGGTTCCAGAGAACACTGAAGCTTTCTTT
>TRBV5-4|TRBJ1-1|TRBD1|few
CASSLPTGMNTEAFF
TGTGCCAGCAGCTTGCCGACAGGGATGAACACTGAAGCTTTCTTT
>TRBV6-6|TRBJ1-2|NA|NA
CASSYGAAANYGYTF
TGTGCCAGCAGTTACGGGGCAGCCGCCAACTATGGCTACACCTTC
>TRBV2|TRBJ1-1|NA|NA
CASSLLQNTEAFF
TGTGCCAGCAGCCTACTACAGAACACTGAAGCTTTCTTT
>TRBV27|TRBJ1-4|TRBD1|NA
CASSSPPGQGLAGAEKLFF
TGTGCCAGCAGTTCGCCTCCGGGACAGGGCTTGGCCGGCGCCGAAAAACTGTTTTTT
>TRBV4-2|TRBJ2-1|TRBD2|NA
CASSQGSGGADEQFF
TGTGCCAGCAGCCAAGGGAGCGGGGGGGCGGATGAGCAGTTCTTC
>TRBV19|TRBJ2-7|NA|NA
CASRTGFSSYEQYF
TGTGCCAGTAGGACAGGATTTAGCTCCTACGAGCAGTACTTC
>TRBV2|TRBJ1-2|NA|NA
CASERRVRDYGYTF
TGTGCCAGCGAAAGGAGGGTGCGAGACTATGGCTACACCTTC
>TRBV4-1|TRBJ2-5|TRBD2|NA
CASSPTSGGLQETQYF
TGCGCCAGCAGCCCCACTAGCGGGGGCCTCCAAGAGACCCAGTACTTC
>TRBV5-8|TRBJ1-1|NA|NA
CAGQTAQNTEAFF
TGTGCCGGACAGACAGCTCAGAACACTGAAGCTTTCTTT
>TRBV7-3|TRBJ1-2|TRBD1|NA
CASSLSRTGLGYTF
TGTGCCAGCAGCTTAAGTAGGACAGGGCTCGGCTACACCTTC
>TRBV2|TRBJ1-2|NA|NA
CASSALTPGIANYGYTF
TGTGCCAGCAGCGCCTTGACCCCAGGGATAGCTAACTATGGCTACACCTTC
>TRBV11-2|TRBJ2-7|TRBD1|NA
CASSNRGLSYEQYF
TGTGCCAGCAGTAACAGGGGCCTCTCCTACGAGCAGTACTTC
>TRBV29-1|TRBJ1-3|NA|NA
CSAKGGGSSGNTIYF
TGCAGCGCCAAAGGCGGGGGAAGCTCTGGAAACACCATATATTTT
>TRBV5-1|TRBJ2-3|NA|NA
CASSYAWGPSDTQYF
TGCGCCAGCAGCTACGCTTGGGGGCCATCAGATACGCAGTATTTT
>TRBV7-2|TRBJ1-5|NA|NA
CASSLGGGNQPQHF
TGTGCCAGCAGCTTAGGGGGCGGAAATCAGCCCCAGCATTTT
>TRBV4-3|TRBJ1-1|NA|NA
CASSQDRAYTEAFF
TGCGCCAGCAGCCAAGACCGTGCGTACACTGAAGCTTTCTTT
>TRBV19|TRBJ1-4|NA|NA
CASSMRRTPNEKLFF
TGTGCCAGTAGTATGCGGAGGACCCCTAATGAAAAACTGTTTTTT
>TRBV28|TRBJ1-2|TRBD1|NA
CASSLLAPARTGRYGYTF
TGTGCCAGCAGTTTATTGGCCCCCGCCCGGACAGGGCGGTATGGCTACACCTTC
>TRBV29-1|TRBJ2-3|NA|once
CSAVRTAGTDTQYF
TGCAGCGCCGTCCGGACAGCGGGCACAGATACGCAGTATTTT
>TRBV19|TRBJ1-2|TRBD1|NA
CASTDTGTAYGYTF
TGTGCCAGTACCGACACCGGGACAGCATATGGCTACACCTTC
>TRBV7-9|TRBJ1-6|NA|NA
CASSLEGTLNSPLHF
TGTGCCAGCAGCTTAGAGGGGACACTTAATTCACCCCTCCACTTT
>TRBV11-2|TRBJ2-2|NA|NA
CASSLVSPGITGELFF
TGTGCCAGCAGCTTAGTATCCCCGGGGATAACCGGGGAGCTGTTTTTT
>TRBV6-5|TRBJ2-7|NA|NA
CASRDLGLATYEQYF
TGTGCCAGCAGAGACCTGGGACTGGCAACCTACGAGCAGTACTTC
>TRBV28|TRBJ1-5|NA|NA
CASSSDIEPYRMGNQPQHF
TGTGCCAGCAGTTCCGACATCGAACCGTACCGGATGGGCAATCAGCCCCAGCATTTT
>TRBV5-4|TRBJ2-5|TRBD2|NA
CASSSGGAQETQYF
TGTGCCAGCAGCTCGGGGGGGGCACAAGAGACCCAGTACTTC
>TRBV27|TRBJ2-7|TRBD2|NA
CASKKSQGLTNYEQYF
TGTGCCAGCAAAAAATCCCAGGGACTAACCAACTACGAGCAGTACTTC
>TRBV27|TRBJ1-2|TRBD1|once
CASSWDSTHRWYTF
TGTGCCAGCAGTTGGGACAGTACCCATCGTTGGTACACCTTC
>TRBV11-2|TRBJ1-2|NA|NA
CASSFPAGGYGYTF
TGTGCCAGCAGCTTTCCGGCGGGTGGGTATGGCTACACCTTC
>TRBV2|TRBJ1-1|NA|NA
CASSAGGRVNTEAFF
TGTGCCAGCAGTGCGGGGGGCAGAGTTAACACTGAAGCTTTCTTT
>TRBV2|TRBJ2-5|TRBD1|NA
CASSLDRGTETQYF
TGTGCCAGCAGTTTGGACAGGGGGACAGAGACCCAGTACTTC
>TRBV7-2|TRBJ2-3|NA|NA
CASSLAAMSQGGSRTDTQYF
TGTGCCAGCAGCTTAGCGGCCATGAGTCAGGGGGGTTCTCGCACAGATACGCAGTATTTT
>TRBV6-5|TRBJ1-6|NA|NA
CASRGVYNSPLHF
TGTGCCAGCCGCGGAGTTTATAATTCACCCCTCCACTTT
>TRBV7-9|TRBJ2-1|NA|NA
CASSLRILSSYNEQFF
TGTGCCAGCAGCTTACGTATCCTGAGCTCCTACAATGAGCAGTTCTTC
>TRBV9|TRBJ1-1|NA|NA
CASSVGEGRLEQAFF
TGTGCCAGCAGCGTAGGGGAGGGAAGGTTAGAACAAGCTTTCTTT
>TRBV5-1|TRBJ2-7|TRBD1|NA
CASSLLVGTGEQYF
TGCGCCAGCAGCTTGCTGGTAGGGACAGGCGAGCAGTACTTC
>TRBV5-1|TRBJ2-7|NA|few
CASSSDRSSSYEQYF
TGCGCCAGCAGCTCCGACAGGTCTAGCTCCTACGAGCAGTACTTC
>TRBV27|TRBJ2-1|NA|NA
CASSLSAGAKYNEQFF
TGTGCCAGCAGTTTATCCGCGGGGGCGAAATACAATGAGCAGTTCTTC
>TRBV28|TRBJ1-6|TRBD1|NA
CASRQSGQDSPLHF
TGTGCCAGCAGGCAATCGGGACAGGACTCACCCCTCCACTTT
>TRBV7-2|TRBJ1-1|NA|once
CASSSNRNTEAFF
TGTGCCAGCAGCTCAAACAGGAACACTGAAGCTTTCTTT
>TRBV4-3|TRBJ1-4|TRBD1|NA
CASSPGDRGEKLFF
TGCGCCAGCAGCCCGGGGGACAGGGGCGAAAAACTGTTTTTT
>TRBV29-1|TRBJ2-2|TRBD1|NA
CSALGTGALITGELFF
TGCAGCGCATTAGGGACAGGGGCCCTCATTACCGGGGAGCTGTTTTTT